These 18 T cell receptor beta chains came from one sample sequenced in a study of Graves' ophthalmopathy and Graves' hyperthyroidism. The study amplified TCR beta CDR3 regions using RNA transcripts. In the first round, RT-PCR was carried out with HTBI primers, and a multiplex PCR formed the second round. Using its own MiXCR run on the multiplex PCR reads, TCRdb lists one record per CDR3 protein. The sample lists about 620,000 distinct CDR3 sequences; about 24% were seen once. The sequenced sample was peripheral blood. The receptors were gathered from a woman under 30 with stable Graves' hyperthyroidism. Some clones in this sample may be carry-over from other donors' samples.

This clonotype was seen ten or more times. The chain links TRBV7-2 to TRBJ2-5, with no clear D. Trimming stripped 2 bases from V and 2 bases from J, with 9 bases between. Germline V gene data show CDR1 as SGHTA and CDR2 as FQGNSA. This CDR3 region has 14 residues. CDR3: CASSLSVGQETQYF. The CDR3 coding sequence is TGTGCCAGCAGCTTAAGCGTTGGTCAAGAGACCCAGTACTTC.

Note on this clonotype: Sequence at one end of the junction differs from germline and may be a read error. The chain recombines TRBV7-2 with TRBJ1-2; 9 positions agree with TRBD1. Germline-derived CDR1 and CDR2 are SGHTA and FQGNSA. The CDR3 runs to 20 residues. In DNA, the CDR3 is TGTGCCAGCAGCGCCCGAGTTTCACAGGGGGCCCCTTCAACTAACTATGGCTATACCTTC. Protein product: CASSARVSQGAPSTNYGYTF.

To note about this clonotype: Germline and junction disagree at one end, which may indicate a read error. The J gene is TRBJ2-2, the V gene TRBV11-2, with 13 bases matching TRBD2. This CDR3 comprises 14 residues. CDR1 SGHAT and CDR2 FQNNGV come from the germline V gene. The CDR3 spells CASRLAGGTGGLFF. DNA of the CDR3: TGTGCCAGCCGACTAGCGGGAGGCACCGGGGGGCTGTTTTTT.

This clonotype was found a few times. At one end, the junction sequence differs from germline, possibly due to a read error. The genes are TRBV28 and TRBJ2-7; possibly TRBD2 for D (5 bases). The CDR3 contains 12 residues. Germline V gene sequence: CDR1 MDHEN, CDR2 SYDVKM. The CDR3 region is CASSSTVLEVNF. CDR3 coding DNA: TGTGCCAGCAGTTCGACGGTCCTGGAGGTGAACTTC.

A few counts support this clonotype. Written as DNA, the CDR3 is TGCAGCGTTGAAGTGGGGCAGCGGCGGACCGGGTACGAGCAGTACTTC. Translation: CSVEVGQRRTGYEQYF. This rearrangement joins TRBV29-1 to TRBJ2-7; D possibly uses TRBD1 or TRBD2 (5 bases each). Germline V CDR1 and CDR2: SQVTM, ANQGSEA. The CDR3 has 16 amino acids. Trimming left V 1 base short and J 4 bases short, with 20 bases between.

In this sample, this clonotype turned up many times. The chain recombines TRBV28 with TRBJ1-2, with 7 bases fitting TRBD1. Germline V gives CDR1 MDHEN, CDR2 SYDVKM. The V gene end was trimmed by 5 bases and the J gene end by 7 bases; junction bases not matched to a gene: 4. CDR3 size: 12 residues. The CDR3 sequence: CASSRNRGGYTF. The DNA for the CDR3 is TGTGCCAGCAGTCGAAACAGGGGTGGCTACACCTTC.

This clonotype was observed many times. The chain uses TRBV6-5 and TRBJ2-7; TRBD2 matches 13 bases. The J segment lost 4 bases and the V segment lost 4 bases, leaving 4 bases of the junction unmatched. Per the germline V gene, CDR1 is MNHEY and CDR2 is SVGAGI. This CDR3 has 15 amino acids. CDR3 DNA: TGTGCCAGCAGTTCCTGGACTAGCGGGAGATACGAGCAGTACTTC. This encodes CASSSWTSGRYEQYF.

This chain uses TRBV5-1 with TRBJ2-7; D call uncertain. Germline CDR1 and CDR2: SGHRS and YFSETQ. Trimming took 4 bases from V and 4 from J, leaving 15 bases between them. The CDR3 runs to 14 residues. The CDR3 loop is CASSPEVPGYEQYF. The CDR3 coding sequence is TGCGCCAGCAGCCCAGAGGTACCTGGATACGAGCAGTACTTC.

This clonotype was recorded many times. The J gene is TRBJ2-7, the V gene TRBV18; 14 nucleotides line up with TRBD2. The CDR3 sequence is 15 residues long. The J segment lost 7 bases and the V segment lost 8 bases, leaving 10 bases of the junction unmatched. Germline V CDR1 and CDR2: KGHSH, LQKENI. The CDR3 protein is CASHPGLAGGWEQYF. The CDR3 region has the DNA TGTGCCAGCCACCCCGGACTAGCGGGAGGTTGGGAGCAGTACTTC. Supplemented by reference TRBV18 and TRBJ2-7, the full variable domain reads NAGVMQNPRHLVRRRGQEARLRCSPMKGHSHVYWYRQLPEEGLKFMVYLQKENIIDESGMPKERFSAEFPKEGPSILRIQQVVRGDSAAYFCASHPGLAGGWEQYFGPGTRLTVT.

The chain combines TRBV5-1 with TRBJ1-6; 9 nucleotides line up with TRBD1. Germline trimming cut 6 bases from V and 7 bases from J; bases unmatched to any gene: 5. Germline CDR1 is SGHRS and CDR2 is YFSETQ. The CDR3 consists of 14 residues. The CDR3 loop is CASTFGTGNSPLHF. CDR3 in DNA: TGCGCCAGCACCTTCGGGACAGGGAATTCACCCCTCCACTTT.

This clonotype was observed a single time. The chain employs TRBV10-3 and TRBJ1-2, with TRBD1 identical over 8 bases. The germline V gene has CDR1 ENHRY and CDR2 SYGVKD. The CDR3 has 15 residues. The V segment lost 4 bases and the J segment 6 bases; nucleotides outside the gene matches: 10. The CDR3, as DNA: TGTGCCATCAGTGTCTTGGACAGGGAGGCGGATGGCTACACCTTC. This sequence encodes CAISVLDREADGYTF.

In this sample, this clonotype turned up many times. This chain connects TRBV13 to TRBJ2-7; 7 nucleotides match TRBD1. Germline lookup yields CDR1 PRHDT and CDR2 FYEKMQ (reference sequence). The CDR3 is made up of 14 amino acids. J gave up 6 bases and V 0 bases, and 5 bases lay outside the gene matches. As DNA, the CDR3 is TGTGCCAGCAGCTTAGGGGGACCAGGGGGCGAGCAGTACTTC. Its protein product is CASSLGGPGGEQYF.

This clonotype has a count of ten or more. This chain connects TRBV9 to TRBJ2-7, with 9 bases aligning to TRBD2. The CDR3 spans 15 residues. Germline CDR1 and CDR2: SGDLS and YYNGEE. V was clipped by 2 bases and J by 3 bases; unmatched bases: 6. The CDR3 here is CASSVLLAGYYEQYF. In DNA form, the CDR3 reads TGTGCCAGCAGCGTCCTACTAGCGGGCTACTACGAGCAGTACTTC.

This clonotype occurred many times. This chain connects TRBV28 to TRBJ1-2; D remains ambiguous. The length of the CDR3 is 14 residues. V was trimmed by 6 bases and J by 8 bases, leaving 19 bases between them. Looked up from germline, CDR1 is MDHEN and CDR2 is SYDVKM. In DNA, the CDR3 is TGTGCCAGCAGGGATTCTAAGGTTGGGGAAGGCTACACCTTC. Protein: CASRDSKVGEGYTF.

DNA for the CDR3: TGTGCCAGCACGAGGGGTAAAGGGATAACTGAAGCTTTCTTT. Amino acid sequence: CASTRGKGITEAFF. The chain couples TRBV2 to TRBJ1-1; D is perhaps TRBD1 (5 bases). This CDR3 spans 14 amino acids. Germline V gene data show CDR1 as SNHLY and CDR2 as FYNNEI. V was clipped by 7 bases and J by 5 bases, with 17 bases between them.

About this clonotype itself: Being one base from a much bigger clone, this may be a read error. Here the CDR3 reads CASTFQNNIKYIQYF. CDR3 in DNA: TGTGCCAGCACGTTCCAGAACAATATCAAATACATTCAGTACTTC. The V gene is TRBV6-5, the J gene TRBJ2-4, with unresolved D. Germline V gives CDR1 MNHEY, CDR2 SVGAGI. The CDR3 extends over 15 amino acids.

The chain has TRBV6-1 and TRBJ1-1; perhaps TRBD1 as D (6 bases). Germline CDR1 and CDR2: MNHNS and SASEGT. Trimming left V 6 bases short and J 1 base short, with 12 bases between. This CDR3 contains 14 residues. This chain's CDR3 is CASRGTSPNTEAFF. In DNA, the CDR3 is TGTGCCAGCAGGGGGACATCCCCGAACACTGAAGCTTTCTTT.

The table lists this clonotype with many counts. V is TRBV28 and J is TRBJ2-7; D unclear. Germline V gene sequence: CDR1 MDHEN, CDR2 SYDVKM. Deletions cut 1 base from V and 3 bases from J, with 13 bases between. The CDR3 consists of 15 residues. CDR3 residues: CASSLSRRASYEQYF. The CDR3 DNA is TGTGCCAGCAGTTTATCAAGGCGAGCGAGCTACGAGCAGTACTTC.